Presented here are 9 T cell receptor beta chains from one specimen sequenced in a study of beta chain features in type 1 diabetes. Isolated RNA was reverse transcribed in full, so expressed TCRB transcripts were sequenced. Here immunoSEQ multiplex PCR was the method, and the copy in TCRdb shows in-frame clones only, minus some. The sample comprises over 40,000 clones, over 50% of which are singletons, and approximately 2% rests with the top ten. The sample taken for sequencing was Tregs from blood. These receptors all come from a young woman in good health.

The chain recombines TRBV10-3 with TRBJ2-1; D unresolved. Trimming stripped 3 bases from V and 5 bases from J, with 8 bases between. Germline V gene sequence: CDR1 ENHRY, CDR2 SYGVKD. This CDR3 spans 13 amino acids. DNA of the CDR3: TGTGCCATCAGTGAACCAGGTAACAATGAGCAGTTCTTC. Protein sequence: CAISEPGNNEQFF.

Comment on this clone: Other nucleotide sequences from this sample produce the same CDR3. V and J are TRBV4-1 and TRBJ2-7; TRBD1 agrees at 9 bases. Trimming at V came to 6 bases and at J to 5 bases, leaving 5 bases not matched to a gene. There are 13 residues in the CDR3. The germline gives CDR1 MGHRA, CDR2 YSYEKL. CDR3 amino acids: CASSHRTGDEQYF. The CDR3 nucleotides read TGCGCCAGCAGTCACCGGACAGGGGACGAGCAGTACTTC.

In regard to this clone: The same CDR3 arises from other DNA sequences in this sample as well. CDR3 nucleotides: TGCGCCAGCAGCTTGGGGACAGGGGGTGAAAAACTGTTTTTT. It encodes CASSLGTGGEKLFF. J is TRBJ1-4 and V is TRBV5-1; 10 bases align to TRBD1. This CDR3 has 14 residues. CDR1 is SGHRS and CDR2 is YFSETQ in the germline V gene. Losses at the gene ends were 0 bases for V and 7 bases for J; bases not matched to a gene: 0.

This chain uses TRBV7-6 with TRBJ1-1; D gene unclear. This CDR3 is built from 13 residues. Trimming shortened V by 1 base and J by 1 base, and 4 bases separated the two germline ends. Germline lookup yields CDR1 SGHVS and CDR2 FNYEAQ. CDR3 bases: TGTGCCAGCAGCTTAGGGCAGAACACTGAAGCTTTCTTT. Amino acids: CASSLGQNTEAFF.

The CDR3 DNA follows: TGTGCCAGCATTCTAGCGGGAGACGGTGAGCAGTTCTTC. Translating gives CASILAGDGEQFF. The gene calls are TRBV5-4 and TRBJ2-1, with 10 bases identical to TRBD2. The J segment lost 9 bases and the V segment lost 6 bases, leaving 6 bases of the junction unmatched. The CDR3 spans 13 residues. Germline V gene data show CDR1 as SGHNT and CDR2 as YYREEE (reference sequence).

This clone was seen a handful of times. This rearrangement joins TRBV7-9 to TRBJ2-1; TRBD2 might be the D (6 bases). The germline gives CDR1 SEHNR, CDR2 FQNEAQ (reference sequence). V lost 2 bases to trimming and J lost 0 bases, with 11 bases between them. The CDR3 is made up of 16 amino acids. The CDR3 here is CASSLLYGSSYNEQFF. In DNA form, the CDR3 reads TGTGCCAGCAGCTTATTGTACGGGAGCTCCTACAATGAGCAGTTCTTC.

This clone was counted a few times. This rearrangement joins TRBV4-2 to TRBJ1-1; 7 bases are shared with TRBD1. This CDR3 is 14 amino acids long. CDR1 is LGHNA and CDR2 is YNFKEQ in the germline V gene. Trimming at V came to 4 bases and at J to 6 bases, leaving 8 bases not matched to a gene. The CDR3 loop reads CASSRPTGAPEAFF. DNA for the CDR3: TGTGCCAGCAGCCGTCCTACAGGGGCCCCTGAAGCTTTCTTT.

The table lists this clone with a count of one. A clone one base away is much larger, so this may be a read error. The gene calls are TRBV27 and TRBJ1-5; 7 nucleotides align to TRBD1. CDR3 length: 13 amino acids. Trimming removed 6 bases from V and 4 bases from J; junction bases left unmatched: 3. Per the germline V gene, CDR1 is MNHEY and CDR2 is SMNVEV (reference sequence). CDR3 nucleotide sequence: TGTGCCAGCAGCCGGGACAGAAATCAGCCCCAGCATTTT. The encoded protein is CASSRDRNQPQHF.

The chain joins TRBV30 to TRBJ2-7; D not resolved. This CDR3 contains 13 residues. V was pared by 6 bases and J by 3 bases, with 15 bases between. Germline CDR1 and CDR2: GTSNPN and SVGIG (reference sequence). In nucleotides, the CDR3 is TGTGCCTGCCAAAGAGTAGCCCACTACGAGCAGTACTTC. This sequence encodes CACQRVAHYEQYF.